These 12 T cell receptor beta chains originate from one sample sequenced in a study of graft-versus-host responses after intestinal transplantation. These receptors have no identified antigens. Repertoires were generated with immunoSEQ multiplex PCR, while TCRdb's copy carries only in-frame clones and drops some. The sample carries approximately 130,000 clones, around 94% recorded once. The specimen was unstimulated CD4+ T cells sorted from spleen or lymph node cells, collected before intestinal transplant. Receptor source: a human donor who received an intestinal transplant.

This chain uses TRBV7-3 with TRBJ2-3; perhaps TRBD1 as D (6 bases). CDR3 length: 15 residues. Trimming removed 2 bases at V and 2 bases at J, with 11 bases between. The germline V gene encodes CDR1 SGHTA and CDR2 FQGTGA. The CDR3 DNA is TGTGCCAGCAGCTTAGACAGGACCCACACAGATACGCAGTATTTT. This codes for CASSLDRTHTDTQYF.

In the case of this clone: The junction departs from germline at one end; a sequencing error may be responsible. The same CDR3 can be traced to other DNA sequences in this sample. The chain uses TRBV5-4 and TRBJ2-7; 8 positions match TRBD1. This CDR3 has 14 amino acids. Per the germline V gene, CDR1 is SGHNT and CDR2 is YYREEE (reference sequence). The CDR3 loop reads CASSVDRVNYEQYF. The CDR3 coding sequence is TGCGCCAGCAGCGTGGACAGGGTGAACTACGAGCAGTACTTC.

Written as DNA, the CDR3 is TGTGCCAGCAGCCCGACAGGCAACCGCTACGAGCAGTACTTC. It translates to CASSPTGNRYEQYF. The V and J genes are TRBV5-6 and TRBJ2-7; tentative D call: TRBD1 (6 bases). This CDR3 has 14 residues. Germline V gene sequence: CDR1 SGHDT, CDR2 YYEEEE. V was trimmed by 4 bases and J by 3 bases, leaving 14 bases between them.

V is TRBV18 and J is TRBJ2-4; TRBD1 is a possible D gene (6 bases). CDR1 is KGHSH and CDR2 is LQKENI in the germline V gene. The CDR3 length is 14 residues. The V end was cut by 6 bases, the J end by 8 bases, with 17 bases between. CDR3 protein: CASSQSGAWDIQYF. CDR3 nucleotide sequence: TGTGCCAGCTCCCAGTCAGGGGCTTGGGACATTCAGTACTTC. Based on the CDR3 plus reference TRBV18 and TRBJ2-4, the full variable domain is NAGVMQNPRHLVRRRGQEARLRCSPMKGHSHVYWYRQLPEEGLKFMVYLQKENIIDESGMPKERFSAEFPKEGPSILRIQQVVRGDSAAYFCASSQSGAWDIQYFGAGTRLSVL.

This clone appeared once. The chain links TRBV7-8 to TRBJ1-6; D not resolved. Trimming stripped 1 base from V and 8 bases from J, with 12 bases between. Germline CDR1 SGHVS, CDR2 FQNEAQ. This CDR3 contains 15 residues. In DNA form, the CDR3 reads TGTGCCAGCAGCTTAGATTCTACCTGGGATTCACCCCTCCACTTT. This translates into CASSLDSTWDSPLHF. Together with reference TRBV7-8 and TRBJ1-6, the CDR3 gives the full variable domain: GAGVSQSPRYKVAKRGQDVALRCDPISGHVSLFWYQQALGQGPEFLTYFQNEAQLDKSGLPSDRFFAERPEGSVSTLKIQRTQQEDSAVYLCASSLDSTWDSPLHFGNGTRLTVT.

The gene calls are TRBV6-1 and TRBJ1-2; D is perhaps TRBD1 (6 bases). The length of the CDR3 is 14 residues. Germline CDR1 reads MNHNS; CDR2 reads SASEGT. Trimming removed 0 bases at V and 5 bases at J, with 10 bases between. CDR3 nucleotides: TGTGCCAGCAGTGAAGCAAGGGGGATGTATGGCTACACCTTC. Translating gives CASSEARGMYGYTF.

V usage is TRBV9 and J usage is TRBJ2-2; D might be TRBD2 (5 bases). The CDR3 has 14 amino acids. In germline, CDR1 is SGDLS, CDR2 YYNGEE. The V gene lost 0 bases and the J gene lost 7 bases, with 10 bases spanning the gap. CDR3 DNA sequence: TGTGCCAGCAGCGTAGCCCCTGAGGGCGGGGAGCTGTTTTTT. This codes for CASSVAPEGGELFF.

The V and J genes are TRBV10-1 and TRBJ1-3, with D perhaps TRBD1 (5 bases). CDR1 and CDR2 (germline): WNHNN, SYGVQD (reference sequence). CDR3 size: 19 residues. Trimming removed 7 bases at V and 4 bases at J, with 29 bases between. CDR3: CASTLDSGRRRRGGNTIYF. Here the CDR3 DNA reads TGCGCCAGCACCTTAGACTCGGGACGAAGACGGCGCGGCGGAAACACCATATATTTT.

This chain links TRBV2 with TRBJ2-1, with 14 bases fitting TRBD2. The germline V gene has CDR1 SNHLY and CDR2 FYNNEI. CDR3 size: 17 residues. Germline trimming cut 7 bases from V and 5 bases from J; bases unmatched to any gene: 10. CDR3 sequence: CASTAGLAGGGNNEQFF. The DNA for the CDR3 is TGTGCCAGCACTGCCGGACTAGCGGGGGGTGGTAACAATGAGCAGTTCTTC. Full variable domain (rest looked up from reference TRBV2 and TRBJ2-1): EPEVTQTPSHQVTQMGQEVILRCVPISNHLYFYWYRQILGQKVEFLVSFYNNEISEKSEIFDDQFSVERPDGSNFTLKIRSTKLEDSAMYFCASTAGLAGGGNNEQFFGPGTRLTVL.

This chain uses TRBV30 with TRBJ2-3; D is unclear. Trimming removed 2 bases at V and 3 bases at J, with 15 bases between. This CDR3 contains 15 residues. Per the germline V gene, CDR1 is GTSNPN and CDR2 is SVGIG (reference sequence). CDR3 bases: TGTGCCTGGAGTCCCAACCGGCTCAGAACAGATACGCAGTATTTT. This sequence encodes CAWSPNRLRTDTQYF.

The chain employs TRBV19 and TRBJ1-3, with unresolved D. The germline V gene encodes CDR1 LNHDA and CDR2 SQIVND (reference sequence). The CDR3 covers 13 residues. Between the trimmed V and J ends, which lost 6 bases and 4 bases, there was a span of 10 bases. In DNA form, the CDR3 reads TGTGCCAGTAGGGAAATCGGGGGAAACACCATATATTTT. It specifies CASREIGGNTIYF.

This clone was found a few times. The chain is built from TRBV7-9 and TRBJ1-6; the match to TRBD1 covers 8 bases. Germline CDR1 SEHNR, CDR2 FQNEAQ (reference sequence). CDR3 length equals 15 residues. Trimming cost V 2 bases and J 9 bases; bases outside gene matches: 6. CDR3 DNA sequence: TGTGCCAGCAGCTTACCTGGACAGGGCGGTTCACCCCTCCACTTT. Residues: CASSLPGQGGSPLHF.